The entry below gives a single T cell receptor (beta chain) sequence along with its context. Its antigen is unidentified. This record belongs to a study of graft-versus-host responses after intestinal transplantation. Clones were read by immunoSEQ multiplex PCR, and TCRdb kept only the in-frame ones, dropping some. Of about 35,000 clones in the sample, over 90% are singletons; the top ten hold about a fifth. The CDR3 has 16 amino acids. Germline V gene sequence: CDR1 SGDLS, CDR2 YYNGEE. V lost 0 bases, J lost 1 base, and 11 bases lay in between. Study-level findings and limits: Individuals carrying graft-donor T cell macrochimerism showed high graft-versus-host to host-versus-graft clonal ratios in allografts.

The sequencing here drew on unstimulated CD8+ T cells sorted from spleen or lymph node cells, taken before transplant. The TCR comes from a human donor who was the organ donor for an intestinal transplant. This chain links TRBV9 with TRBJ2-4; the D gene is possibly TRBD1 (6 bases). The CDR3 reads CASSVGLGAAKNIQYF. The CDR3 DNA reads as TGTGCCAGCAGCGTAGGGCTGGGGGCGGCCAAAAACATTCAGTACTTC.